This T cell receptor (beta chain) was obtained from a study of technical replicates of blood from a few donors (dated by TCRdb to 2016 to 2017). In the case of this clone: There is no known antigen for this receptor. Base qualities are not at hand, and no much larger clone is one base apart.

Libraries were made using the immunoSEQ multiplex PCR assay. This is the immuneACCESS table as TCRdb keeps it, with only in-frame sequences that have V and J called. A part of the clones is gone; compared with another copy, unresolved V genes explain less than half, and the rest is unexplained. In all, the sample holds roughly 71,000 clones, and roughly 92% of those were seen once. The ten largest clones capture approximately 0.39% of the sample. V trim: 4 bases; J trim: 4 bases; unmatched bases: 4. Spanning cysteine to phenylalanine, the CDR3 consists of 14 amino acids. Only the CDR3 part of the read is kept: 42 bases, read in frame from the first base. CDR1 and CDR2, per the germline V gene (reference sequence), are LNHNV and YYDKDF.

The receptor chain draws on TRBV15 and TRBJ1-2; a stretch of 9 junction bases matches TRBD1. Specimen: T cells isolated from PBMCs. The receptor's source is a human donor in good health. Read as DNA, the sequence is TGTGCCACCAGCACGGGACAGGGAGGCTATGGCTACACCTTC. This sequence encodes CATSTGQGGYGYTF.